A selection of T cell receptor beta chains follows, all from one sample in a study of OX40 agonist ivuxolimab in advanced cancers. TCRdb's copy holds only in-frame clones and misses some; the assay was immunoSEQ multiplex PCR. Among more than 95,000 clones listed, approximately 93% were seen once. Sequencing was performed on CD4+ or CD8+ T cells sorted from blood, taken in a trial of the OX40 agonist ivuxolimab. These receptors all come from an adult with an advanced solid tumor such as melanoma, head and neck, liver or kidney cancer. The CDR3 runs from the conserved cysteine through the conserved F or W. The D gene is left open where the match is weak. Size is stated for part of the rows, as once, few or many counts, or as a class when the clone is expanded.

d_gene	abundance	v_gene	j_gene	CDR3aa	CDR3nt
.	.	TRBV18	TRBJ1-5	CASSPQDSPNQPQHF	TGTGCCAGCTCACCACAGGACAGCCCCAATCAGCCCCAGCATTTT
.	.	TRBV9	TRBJ2-3	CASSVAGYHLVDTQYF	TGTGCCAGCAGCGTAGCGGGCTACCATCTGGTGGATACGCAGTATTTT
.	.	TRBV18	TRBJ1-5	CASSPDTPGGPQHF	TGTGCCAGCTCACCAGACACCCCCGGGGGGCCCCAGCATTTT
TRBD1	.	TRBV27	TRBJ1-2	CASSFRDRGAHGYTF	TGTGCCAGCAGTTTTCGGGACAGGGGAGCGCATGGCTACACCTTC
TRBD2	.	TRBV7-2	TRBJ2-5	CASSLVGGGKETQYF	TGTGCCAGCAGCTTAGTTGGCGGGGGGAAAGAGACCCAGTACTTC
TRBD1	.	TRBV6-5	TRBJ2-1	CASSYSGQGVYNEQFF	TGTGCCAGCAGTTACTCTGGGCAGGGGGTCTACAATGAGCAGTTCTTC
.	.	TRBV4-1	TRBJ2-3	CASSQDPNGLRDTQYF	TGCGCCAGCAGCCAAGATCCCAACGGACTCCGAGATACGCAGTATTTT
.	.	TRBV18	TRBJ1-1	CASQLQENTEAFF	TGTGCCAGCCAATTACAGGAAAACACTGAAGCTTTCTTT
TRBD1	.	TRBV19	TRBJ2-5	CASGSTGGRETQYF	TGTGCCAGTGGATCGACAGGGGGAAGGGAGACCCAGTACTTC
TRBD1	.	TRBV5-3	TRBJ1-5	CASSLGTGNQPQHF	TGTGCCAGCAGCTTGGGGACAGGAAATCAGCCCCAGCATTTT
.	.	TRBV18	TRBJ2-3	CASSPRVAGQDTQYF	TGTGCCAGCTCCCCTAGGGTAGCGGGACAGGATACGCAGTATTTT
.	.	TRBV11-2	TRBJ2-7	CASSLRRSGSSYEQYF	TGTGCCAGCAGCTTAAGGAGAAGCGGTAGCTCCTACGAGCAGTACTTC
.	.	TRBV7-2	TRBJ1-5	CASSAGFNQPQHF	TGTGCCAGCAGCGCCGGGTTCAATCAGCCCCAGCATTTT
.	.	TRBV18	TRBJ1-1	CASSPQGMNTEAFF	TGTGCCAGCTCACCACAGGGCATGAACACTGAAGCTTTCTTT
.	.	TRBV19	TRBJ1-2	CASSRPPRQDPFGYTF	TGTGCCAGTAGTAGACCCCCCCGACAGGATCCCTTTGGCTACACCTTC
.	.	TRBV28	TRBJ2-4	CASSFRDIQYF	TGTGCCAGCAGTTTCAGAGACATTCAGTACTTC
TRBD1	.	TRBV18	TRBJ2-1	CASSPPTGAEQFF	TGTGCCAGCTCACCCCCGACAGGGGCTGAGCAGTTCTTC
TRBD1	.	TRBV9	TRBJ2-1	CASSDRQGNSYNEQFF	TGTGCCAGCAGCGACCGACAGGGGAACTCCTACAATGAGCAGTTCTTC
.	.	TRBV7-3	TRBJ1-2	CASSPDRLSNYGYTF	TGTGCCAGCAGCCCAGACAGGCTCTCTAACTATGGCTACACCTTC
.	.	TRBV6-5	TRBJ1-2	CASSYSRQAPGYTF	TGTGCCAGCAGTTACTCTAGGCAAGCCCCGGGCTACACCTTC
.	.	TRBV7-9	TRBJ2-3	CASSPTWGAGDTQYF	TGTGCCAGCAGCCCGACGTGGGGAGCTGGGGATACGCAGTATTTT
.	once	TRBV20-1	TRBJ1-5	CSASDGGPQHF	TGCAGTGCTAGTGACGGGGGCCCTCAGCATTTT
.	.	TRBV5-1	TRBJ2-5	CASSHYFTTVVETQYF	TGCGCCAGCAGCCACTATTTTACGACAGTGGTAGAGACCCAGTACTTC
TRBD2	.	TRBV5-6	TRBJ2-3	CASSLMLAGGPSTDTQYF	TGTGCCAGCAGCTTGATGCTAGCGGGGGGGCCGAGCACAGATACGCAGTATTTT
.	.	TRBV11-2	TRBJ1-2	CASSLDRGGVGYTF	TGTGCCAGCAGCTTAGATAGGGGCGGGGTCGGCTACACCTTC
TRBD1	.	TRBV7-2	TRBJ1-5	CASSTGQVGNQPQHF	TGTGCCAGCAGCACCGGACAGGTTGGCAATCAGCCCCAGCATTTT
.	.	TRBV29-1	TRBJ1-1	CSVDNTEAFF	TGCAGCGTTGACAACACTGAAGCTTTCTTT
.	.	TRBV28	TRBJ2-3	CASSLGRGITDTQYF	TGTGCCAGCAGTTTGGGTCGGGGAATCACAGATACGCAGTATTTT
.	.	TRBV30	TRBJ1-4	CAWKGMDRFNEKLFF	TGTGCCTGGAAGGGGATGGACCGATTTAATGAAAAACTGTTTTTT
TRBD2	.	TRBV10-3	TRBJ2-1	CAISEGGGTSGSEQFF	TGTGCCATCAGTGAGGGAGGGGGGACTAGCGGGTCTGAGCAGTTCTTC
TRBD1	once	TRBV28	TRBJ2-2	CASSLVQGAGELFF	TGTGCCAGCAGTTTGGTGCAGGGGGCCGGGGAGCTGTTTTTT
.	.	TRBV5-4	TRBJ2-7	CASSFSRDNYEQYF	TGTGCCAGCAGCTTCAGCCGGGACAACTACGAGCAGTACTTC
TRBD2	.	TRBV10-3	TRBJ2-7	CAISLSGAGEQYF	TGTGCCATCAGTCTAAGCGGGGCAGGGGAGCAGTACTTC
.	.	TRBV21-1	TRBJ2-3	CASSPEGSFNTQYF	TGTGCCAGCAGCCCTGAAGGATCCTTCAATACGCAGTATTTT
.	.	TRBV14	TRBJ2-5	CASSSQGQETQYF	TGTGCCAGCAGCTCGCAGGGACAAGAGACCCAGTACTTC
.	.	TRBV4-3	TRBJ1-2	CASSQELAGFSYGYTF	TGCGCCAGCAGCCAAGAGTTGGCGGGGTTTAGCTATGGCTACACCTTC
.	.	TRBV11-2	TRBJ1-3	CASSLETLGSGNTIYF	TGTGCCAGCAGCTTAGAGACCCTTGGCTCTGGAAACACCATATATTTT
.	.	TRBV9	TRBJ1-1	CASSVVGRNTEAFF	TGTGCCAGCAGCGTAGTTGGTAGGAACACTGAAGCTTTCTTT
TRBD2	.	TRBV5-1	TRBJ2-5	CASSLMTRDYGGETQYF	TGCGCCAGCAGCCTCATGACCCGGGACTATGGAGGGGAGACCCAGTACTTC
.	.	TRBV19	TRBJ2-1	CASSRQVLYNEQFF	TGTGCCAGTAGTAGACAGGTGCTATACAATGAGCAGTTCTTC
.	.	TRBV19	TRBJ1-1	CASTKWGGALSEAFF	TGTGCCAGTACCAAATGGGGGGGCGCGTTGTCTGAAGCTTTCTTT
.	.	TRBV28	TRBJ1-6	CASRVRVAGSPLHF	TGTGCCAGCAGGGTCAGGGTAGCCGGCTCACCCCTCCACTTT
.	.	TRBV10-3	TRBJ2-1	CAIMRGSPYNEQFF	TGTGCCATCATGAGGGGGTCCCCCTACAATGAGCAGTTCTTC
TRBD2	.	TRBV6-5	TRBJ2-7	CASTIDRGSSYEQYF	TGTGCCAGCACTATCGATCGCGGGAGCTCCTACGAGCAGTACTTC
.	.	TRBV7-8	TRBJ2-7	CASSEGLSYEQYF	TGTGCCAGCAGCGAGGGACTCTCGTACGAGCAGTACTTC
.	.	TRBV10-3	TRBJ2-1	CAISETTGYNEQFF	TGTGCCATCAGTGAGACGACAGGTTACAATGAGCAGTTCTTC
TRBD1	.	TRBV7-2	TRBJ1-5	CASSLSGTGAIGWEQPQHF	TGTGCCAGCAGCTTGTCCGGGACAGGGGCCATAGGGTGGGAACAGCCCCAGCATTTT
TRBD1	.	TRBV6-6	TRBJ2-7	CASRTGASYEQYF	TGTGCCAGCAGAACAGGGGCAAGCTACGAGCAGTACTTC
TRBD1	.	TRBV7-8	TRBJ1-5	CASSSGQGWQPQHF	TGTGCCAGCAGCTCCGGACAGGGATGGCAGCCCCAGCATTTT
TRBD2	.	TRBV5-1	TRBJ2-7	CASSRTSQSSYEQYF	TGCGCCAGCAGCAGGACTAGCCAAAGCTCCTACGAGCAGTACTTC
.	.	TRBV19	TRBJ1-1	CASSRSPSRRTAEAFF	TGTGCCAGTAGTAGGTCCCCATCTCGTCGAACTGCTGAAGCTTTCTTT
.	.	TRBV10-3	TRBJ2-2	CAISEVRTNTGELFF	TGTGCCATCAGTGAGGTCAGAACAAACACCGGGGAGCTGTTTTTT
.	.	TRBV14	TRBJ2-4	CASSHGVIENIQYF	TGTGCCAGCAGCCACGGGGTCATCGAAAACATTCAGTACTTC
.	.	TRBV2	TRBJ1-4	CASAEVGAPNEKLFF	TGTGCCAGCGCAGAGGTGGGAGCACCCAATGAAAAACTGTTTTTT
TRBD2	.	TRBV5-6	TRBJ2-7	CASSYRGDYEQYF	TGTGCCAGCAGCTACCGGGGGGACTACGAGCAGTACTTC